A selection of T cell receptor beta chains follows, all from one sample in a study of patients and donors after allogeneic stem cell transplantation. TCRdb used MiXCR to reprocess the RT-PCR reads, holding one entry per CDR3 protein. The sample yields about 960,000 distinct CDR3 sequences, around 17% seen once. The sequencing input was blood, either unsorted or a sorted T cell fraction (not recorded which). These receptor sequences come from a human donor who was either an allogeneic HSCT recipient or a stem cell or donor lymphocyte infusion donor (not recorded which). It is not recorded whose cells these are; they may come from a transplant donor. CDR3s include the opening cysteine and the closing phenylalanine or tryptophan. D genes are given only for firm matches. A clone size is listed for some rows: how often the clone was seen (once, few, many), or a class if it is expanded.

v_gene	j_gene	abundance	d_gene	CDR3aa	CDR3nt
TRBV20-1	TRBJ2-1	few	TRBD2	CSARTSGRTDEQFF	TGCAGTGCTAGAACTAGCGGGAGGACCGATGAGCAGTTCTTC
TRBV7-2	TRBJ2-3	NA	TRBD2	CASSDSGGRPDTQYF	TGTGCCAGCAGCGATAGCGGGGGGAGGCCAGATACGCAGTATTTT
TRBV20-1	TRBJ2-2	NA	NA	CSAPDRSSNTGELFF	TGCAGTGCTCCCGACAGGTCCTCGAACACCGGGGAGCTGTTTTTT
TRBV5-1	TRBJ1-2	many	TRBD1	CASSVRDRGHGYTF	TGCGCCAGCAGCGTCCGGGACAGGGGGCATGGCTACACCTTC
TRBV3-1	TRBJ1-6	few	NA	CASRRGRLNSPLHF	TGTGCCAGCAGGAGAGGAAGACTGAATTCACCCCTCCACTTT
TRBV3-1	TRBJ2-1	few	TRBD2	CASSPGRTSGRGSYNEQFF	TGTGCCAGCAGTCCCGGTAGGACTAGCGGGAGGGGATCCTACAATGAGCAGTTCTTC
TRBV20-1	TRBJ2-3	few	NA	CSASLGVKDTQYF	TGCAGTGCTAGTCTGGGGGTGAAAGATACGCAGTATTTT
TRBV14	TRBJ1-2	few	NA	CASSQDLGRGVYGYTF	TGTGCCAGCAGCCAAGATCTTGGCCGAGGGGTCTATGGCTACACCTTC
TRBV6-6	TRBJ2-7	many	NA	CASSPGYYEQYF	TGTGCCAGCAGTCCGGGGTACTACGAGCAGTACTTC
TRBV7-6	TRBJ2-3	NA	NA	CASSPPTGTATQYF	TGTGCCAGCAGCCCCCCCACCGGGACGGCGACGCAGTATTTT
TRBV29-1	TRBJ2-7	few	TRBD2	CSVLDGGNEQYF	TGCAGCGTTTTGGACGGGGGGAACGAGCAGTACTTC
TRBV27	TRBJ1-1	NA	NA	CASSLGARSEAFF	TGTGCCAGCAGTTTAGGAGCGAGGTCTGAAGCTTTCTTT
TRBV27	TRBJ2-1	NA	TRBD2	CASSLSSGAVYEQFF	TGTGCCAGCAGTTTGAGTAGCGGGGCGGTTTATGAGCAGTTCTTC
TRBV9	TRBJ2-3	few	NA	CASSVPGTDTQYF	TGTGCCAGCAGCGTACCTGGCACAGATACGCAGTATTTT
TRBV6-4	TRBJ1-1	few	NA	CASSVAKNTEAFF	TGTGCCAGCAGTGTGGCGAAGAACACTGAAGCTTTCTTT
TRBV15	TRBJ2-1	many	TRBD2	CATSRDSGSSYNEQFF	TGTGCCACCAGCAGAGATAGCGGGAGCTCCTACAATGAGCAGTTCTTC
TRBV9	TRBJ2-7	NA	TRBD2	CASSVSDSGTRFYEQYF	TGTGCCAGCAGCGTATCAGATTCCGGGACTAGATTCTACGAGCAGTACTTC
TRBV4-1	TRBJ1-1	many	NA	CASSQGRLGILHEAFF	TGCGCCAGCAGCCAAGGCAGGCTAGGGATCCTCCATGAAGCTTTCTTT
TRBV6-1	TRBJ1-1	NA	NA	CASSNSGGKGNTEAFF	TGTGCCAGCAGTAATTCGGGGGGTAAGGGCAACACTGAAGCTTTCTTT
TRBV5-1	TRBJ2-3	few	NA	CASSLAGRTSTDTQYF	TGCGCCAGCAGCTTGGCCGGCAGAACAAGCACAGATACGCAGTATTTT
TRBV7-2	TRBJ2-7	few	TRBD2	CASSLGLAGVWYEQYF	TGTGCCAGCAGCTTGGGACTAGCGGGAGTTTGGTACGAGCAGTACTTC
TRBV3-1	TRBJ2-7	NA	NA	CASSPGAYYEQYF	TGTGCCAGCAGCCCCGGGGCGTACTACGAGCAGTACTTC